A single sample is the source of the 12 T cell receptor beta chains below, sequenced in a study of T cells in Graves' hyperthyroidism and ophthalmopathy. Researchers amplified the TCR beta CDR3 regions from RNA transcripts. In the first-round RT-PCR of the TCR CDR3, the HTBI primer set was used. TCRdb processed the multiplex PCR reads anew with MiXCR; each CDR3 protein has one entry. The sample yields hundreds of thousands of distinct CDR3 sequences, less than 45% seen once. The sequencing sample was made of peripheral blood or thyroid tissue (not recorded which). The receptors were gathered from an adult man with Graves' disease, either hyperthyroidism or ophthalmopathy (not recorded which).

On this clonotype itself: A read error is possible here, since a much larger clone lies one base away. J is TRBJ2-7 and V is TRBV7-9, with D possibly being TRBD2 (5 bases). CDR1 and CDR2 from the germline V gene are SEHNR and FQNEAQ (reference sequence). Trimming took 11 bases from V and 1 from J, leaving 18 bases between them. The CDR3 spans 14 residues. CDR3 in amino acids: CAGTMSGSSYEQYF. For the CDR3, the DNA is TGTGCCGGCACCATGTCGGGGAGTTCCTACGAGCAGTACTTC. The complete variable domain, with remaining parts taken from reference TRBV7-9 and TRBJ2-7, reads DTGVSQNPRHKITKRGQNVTFRCDPISEHNRLYWYRQTLGQGPEFLTYFQNEAQLEKSRLLSDRFSAERPKGSFSTLEIQRTEQGDSAMYLCAGTMSGSSYEQYFGPGTRLTVT.

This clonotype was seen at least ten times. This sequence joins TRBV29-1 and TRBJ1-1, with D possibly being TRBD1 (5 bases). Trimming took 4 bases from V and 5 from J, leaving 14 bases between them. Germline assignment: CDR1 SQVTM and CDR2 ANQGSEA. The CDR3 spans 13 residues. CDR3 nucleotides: TGCAGCGTTGTCGGACAACCGGGTACTGAAGCTTTCTTT. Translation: CSVVGQPGTEAFF.

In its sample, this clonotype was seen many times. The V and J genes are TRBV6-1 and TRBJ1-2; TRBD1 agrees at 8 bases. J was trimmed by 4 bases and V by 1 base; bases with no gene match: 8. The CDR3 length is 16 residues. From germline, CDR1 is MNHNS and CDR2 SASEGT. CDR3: CASSEGGAGGVYGYTF. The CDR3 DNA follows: TGTGCCAGCAGTGAAGGAGGGGCAGGGGGCGTCTATGGCTACACCTTC.

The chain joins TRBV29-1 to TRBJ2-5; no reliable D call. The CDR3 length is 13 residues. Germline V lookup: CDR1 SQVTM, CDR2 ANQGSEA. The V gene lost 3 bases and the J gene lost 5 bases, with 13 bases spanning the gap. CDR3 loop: CSVDRAAGETQYF. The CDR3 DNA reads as TGCAGCGTTGACCGGGCCGCCGGTGAGACCCAGTACTTC.

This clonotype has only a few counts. The CDR3 nucleotides are TGTGCCAGCAGCCTCGGGACAGGGGCGGGTGGCTACACCTTC. The encoded protein is CASSLGTGAGGYTF. V usage is TRBV25-1 and J usage is TRBJ1-2, with 10 bases identical to TRBD1. Germline V gives CDR1 MGHDK, CDR2 SYGVNS. The CDR3 spans 14 residues. V trimming: 6 bases; J trimming: 7 bases; junction bases outside the gene matches: 8.

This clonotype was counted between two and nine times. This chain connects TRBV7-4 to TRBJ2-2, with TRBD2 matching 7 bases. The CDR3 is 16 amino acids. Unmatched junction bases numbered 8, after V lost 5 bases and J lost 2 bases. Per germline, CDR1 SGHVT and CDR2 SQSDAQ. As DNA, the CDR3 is TGTGCCAGCAGCGTACTCCAGCGGGGTAACACCGGGGAGCTGTTTTTT. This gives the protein CASSVLQRGNTGELFF.

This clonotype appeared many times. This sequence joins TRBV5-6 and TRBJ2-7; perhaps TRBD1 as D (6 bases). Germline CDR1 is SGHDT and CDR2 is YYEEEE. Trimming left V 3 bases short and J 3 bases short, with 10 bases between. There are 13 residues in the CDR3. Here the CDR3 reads CASSSGTRYEQYF. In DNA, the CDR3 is TGTGCCAGCAGCTCCGGGACACGCTACGAGCAGTACTTC. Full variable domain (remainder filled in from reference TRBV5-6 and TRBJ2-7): DAGVTQSPTHLIKTRGQQVTLRCSPKSGHDTVSWYQQALGQGPQFIFQYYEEEERQRGNFPDRFSGHQFPNYSSELNVNALLLGDSALYLCASSSGTRYEQYFGPGTRLTVT.

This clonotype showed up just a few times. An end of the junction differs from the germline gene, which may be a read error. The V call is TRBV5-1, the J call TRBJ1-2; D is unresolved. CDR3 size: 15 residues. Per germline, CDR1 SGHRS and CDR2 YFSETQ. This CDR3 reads CASSLAIGINYGYTF. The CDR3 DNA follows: TGTGCCAGCAGCTTGGCGATAGGGATAAATTATGGCTACACCTTC.

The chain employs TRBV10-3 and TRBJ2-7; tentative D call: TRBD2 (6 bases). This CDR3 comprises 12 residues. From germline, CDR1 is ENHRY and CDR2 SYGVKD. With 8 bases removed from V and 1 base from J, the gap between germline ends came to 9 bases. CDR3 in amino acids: CAIGGSSYEQYF. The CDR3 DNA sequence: TGTGCCATCGGGGGGTCATCCTACGAGCAGTACTTC.

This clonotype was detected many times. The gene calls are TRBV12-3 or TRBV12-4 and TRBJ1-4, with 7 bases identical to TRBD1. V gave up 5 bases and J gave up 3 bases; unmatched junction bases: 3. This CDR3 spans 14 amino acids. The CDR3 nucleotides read TGTGCCAGCAGTGACAGGGCGGCTAATGAAAAACTGTTTTTT. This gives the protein CASSDRAANEKLFF.

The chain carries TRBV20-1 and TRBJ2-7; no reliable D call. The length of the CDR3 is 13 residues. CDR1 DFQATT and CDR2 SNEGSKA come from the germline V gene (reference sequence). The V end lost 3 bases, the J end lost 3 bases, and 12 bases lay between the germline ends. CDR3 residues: CSASVGSGYEQYF. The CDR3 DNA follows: TGCAGTGCTAGTGTAGGGTCGGGCTACGAGCAGTACTTC.

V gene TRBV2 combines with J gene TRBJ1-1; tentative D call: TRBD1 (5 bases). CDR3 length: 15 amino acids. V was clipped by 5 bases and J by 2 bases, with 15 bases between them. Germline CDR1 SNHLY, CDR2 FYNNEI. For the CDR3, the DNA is TGTGCCAGCAGTTACTCGCTACAGGTAAACACTGAAGCTTTCTTT. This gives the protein CASSYSLQVNTEAFF.